Listed here are 18 T cell receptor beta chains from one sample, sequenced in a study of T cell responses to AZD1222 COVID-19 vaccine. Measured with immunoSEQ multiplex PCR; TCRdb has only the in-frame clones, and not every one. This sample has approximately 170,000 clones; roughly 85% occur once, and the top ten carry roughly 1.1%. The sequencing used peripheral blood, collected 28 days after the second AZD1222 dose. The receptors shown here come from an adult who received the AZD1222 COVID-19 vaccine.

V usage is TRBV30 and J usage is TRBJ2-2; D not certain. From germline, CDR1 is GTSNPN and CDR2 SVGIG (reference sequence). V was trimmed by 1 base and J by 0 bases, leaving 15 bases between them. The CDR3 is 17 residues long. The CDR3 reads CAWSALTLTTNTGELFF. In DNA, the CDR3 is TGTGCCTGGAGTGCGCTCACCCTAACTACGAACACCGGGGAGCTGTTTTTT.

The rearrangement links TRBV6-5 to TRBJ2-7; tentatively, D is TRBD2 (6 bases). V lost 5 bases, J lost 3 bases, and 17 bases lay in between. The CDR3 length is 15 residues. Germline CDR1 MNHEY, CDR2 SVGAGI. CDR3 coding DNA: TGTGCCAGCAGTCTCCTTTCTAGCGAAAACTACGAGCAGTACTTC. Residues: CASSLLSSENYEQYF.

This chain links TRBV7-9 with TRBJ1-4; 9 bases are a match to TRBD1. The CDR3 spans 18 residues. After removal of 4 bases from V and 4 bases from J, the junction contained 13 bases not matched to a gene. Germline lookup yields CDR1 SEHNR and CDR2 FQNEAQ (reference sequence). CDR3 region: CASSSVSGQGLINEKLFF. CDR3 in DNA: TGTGCCAGCAGCTCAGTCTCGGGACAGGGCCTAATTAATGAAAAACTGTTTTTT.

This chain joins TRBV7-9 and TRBJ1-2; TRBD1 might be the D (5 bases). The CDR3 consists of 15 residues. V lost 7 bases and J 7 bases, leaving 22 bases between the germline ends. In germline, CDR1 is SEHNR, CDR2 FQNEAQ (reference sequence). CDR3 loop: CASNTRGGQGSGYTF. Here the CDR3 DNA reads TGTGCCAGCAACACCCGCGGGGGTCAAGGGAGTGGCTACACCTTC.

V usage is TRBV10-3 and J usage is TRBJ1-4; tentative D call: TRBD1 (5 bases). Trimming stripped 2 bases from V and 7 bases from J, with 14 bases between. Germline V gives CDR1 ENHRY, CDR2 SYGVKD. This CDR3 spans 15 amino acids. CDR3 DNA: TGTGCCATCAGTGAGGGCCGGGGCAGAGGTGAAAAACTGTTTTTT. Amino acids: CAISEGRGRGEKLFF.

The chain employs TRBV3-1 (or the pseudogene TRBV3-2) and TRBJ2-3; D may be TRBD1 or TRBD2 (6 bases each). Trimming took off 0 bases at V and 5 bases at J, with 18 bases between the two ends. The length of the CDR3 is 17 residues. The germline V gene has CDR1 LGHDT and CDR2 YNNKEL (reference sequence). CDR3 region: CASSQDPWGAVEDTQYF. The CDR3 coding sequence is TGTGCCAGCAGCCAAGATCCGTGGGGGGCCGTAGAAGATACGCAGTATTTT.

The V call is TRBV6-1, the J call TRBJ1-3, with D unclear. The CDR3 is made up of 16 amino acids. CDR1 is MNHNS and CDR2 is SASEGT in the germline V gene. The V and J ends lost 2 bases and 0 bases respectively, with 11 bases between them. In DNA form, the CDR3 reads TGTGCCAGCAGTGAATCTCGGGTAGTCTCTGGAAACACCATATATTTT. Amino acid sequence: CASSESRVVSGNTIYF.

The chain employs TRBV4-2 and TRBJ1-6; D possibly corresponds to TRBD1 (6 bases). The ends were cut back, 0 bases at V and 9 bases at J, with 21 bases in the middle. There are 18 residues in the CDR3. Germline CDR1 LGHNA, CDR2 YNFKEQ. The CDR3 bases are TGTGCCAGCAGCCAAGATGCACAGGGAGGCCCTGGCGGTTCACCCCTCCACTTT. This translates into CASSQDAQGGPGGSPLHF.

This clone has a single count. This chain uses TRBV20-1 with TRBJ1-5; 7 bases fit TRBD1. The CDR3 sequence is 13 residues long. CDR1 is DFQATT, CDR2 SNEGSKA, per germline (reference sequence). Germline trimming cut 3 bases from V and 5 bases from J; bases unmatched to any gene: 4. CDR3 protein: CSASDGTDQPQHF. The CDR3 DNA follows: TGCAGTGCTAGTGACGGGACAGATCAGCCCCAGCATTTT.

This clone was seen a few times. This sequence joins TRBV15 and TRBJ1-3; no clear D. CDR1 is LNHNV, CDR2 YYDKDF, per germline (reference sequence). V was pared by 1 base and J by 0 bases, with 7 bases between. The CDR3 extends over 15 amino acids. The CDR3 loop reads CATSRVVSSGNTIYF. CDR3 bases: TGTGCCACCAGCAGAGTTGTGAGCTCTGGAAACACCATATATTTT.

This chain joins TRBV5-4 and TRBJ2-5; possibly TRBD1 for D (6 bases). Germline values: CDR1 SGHNT, CDR2 YYREEE (reference sequence). The CDR3 runs 15 residues. V was trimmed by 4 bases and J by 5 bases, leaving 18 bases between them. The CDR3 DNA follows: TGTGCCAGCAGCAATAAGCGCTCTACAGGGGAGACCCAGTACTTC. Its protein is CASSNKRSTGETQYF. The full variable domain, with the rest looked up from reference TRBV5-4 and TRBJ2-5, is ETGVTQSPTHLIKTRGQQVTLRCSSQSGHNTVSWYQQALGQGPQFIFQYYREEENGRGNFPPRFSGLQFPNYSSELNVNALELDDSALYLCASSNKRSTGETQYFGPGTRLLVL.

This clone appeared once. The rearrangement links TRBV6-6 to TRBJ1-3, with 8 positions matching TRBD1. The CDR3 spans 14 residues. With V trimmed by 8 bases and J by 0 bases, 3 bases remained unmatched. CDR1 is MNHNY, CDR2 SVGAGI, per germline (reference sequence). The CDR3 here is CASRTGGSGNTIYF. In DNA, the CDR3 is TGTGCCAGCCGTACAGGGGGCTCTGGAAACACCATATATTTT.

V gene TRBV24-1 combines with J gene TRBJ2-2, with TRBD2 identical over 8 bases. V dropped 4 bases and J dropped 3; count of bases not matched to a gene: 9. Germline lookup yields CDR1 KGHDR and CDR2 SFDVKD. The CDR3 loop spans 17 amino acids. CDR3 region: CATSENGGVGDTGELFF. CDR3 DNA: TGTGCCACCAGTGAAAACGGGGGGGTCGGGGACACCGGGGAGCTGTTTTTT.

The chain couples TRBV6-5 to TRBJ2-3, with 12 bases that match TRBD2. Looked up from germline, CDR1 is MNHEY and CDR2 is SVGAGI. The V gene end was trimmed by 6 bases and the J gene end by 3 bases; junction bases not matched to a gene: 4. The CDR3 has 15 amino acids. The CDR3 nucleotides read TGTGCCAGCAGAACAGGACTAGCGGGGACAGATACGCAGTATTTT. Translation gives CASRTGLAGTDTQYF.

The V and J genes are TRBV10-2 and TRBJ2-6; weak D call: TRBD2 (6 bases). The CDR3 totals 16 residues. Trimming stripped 4 bases from V and 3 bases from J, with 13 bases between. In germline, CDR1 is WSHSY, CDR2 SAAADI. The CDR3 loop reads CASSAEGEDGANVLTF. The DNA of the CDR3 is TGCGCCAGCAGTGCGGAAGGGGAGGATGGGGCCAACGTCCTGACTTTC.

This clone showed up just once. V and J are TRBV30 and TRBJ1-2; 7 positions agree with TRBD1. V dropped 2 bases and J dropped 4; count of bases not matched to a gene: 1. Germline CDR1 and CDR2: GTSNPN and SVGIG (reference sequence). The CDR3 length is 12 residues. The CDR3 sequence is CAWSPGGYGYTF. The DNA for the CDR3 is TGTGCCTGGAGTCCAGGGGGCTATGGCTACACCTTC.

As DNA, the CDR3 is TGTGCCATCGGCAGGCCCGGTGGCACTGAAGCTTTCTTT. It is translated as CAIGRPGGTEAFF. This sequence joins TRBV10-3 and TRBJ1-1; D not resolved. CDR3 length: 13 residues. V was pared by 8 bases and J by 4 bases, with 14 bases between. Germline-derived CDR1 and CDR2 are ENHRY and SYGVKD.

The V gene is TRBV5-1, the J gene TRBJ2-1; 7 bases are shared with TRBD1. There are 14 residues in the CDR3. The ends lost 4 bases at V and 4 bases at J; junction bases unmatched: 5. In germline, CDR1 is SGHRS, CDR2 YFSETQ. CDR3 nucleotide sequence: TGCGCCAGCAGCCCCCAGGGACAGTACAATGAGCAGTTCTTC. Translated: CASSPQGQYNEQFF.